One sample yielded the 14 T cell receptor beta chains listed below, sequenced in a study of spatial heterogeneity in lung cancer. TCRdb re-called the 5' RACE reads through MiXCR, storing one row per CDR3 protein. The profile shows under 7,500 distinct CDR3 sequences, under 9% of them singletons. Specified time point: sample taken at primary tumor resection. TCRs were sequenced from unsorted whole RNA of tumor, nontumor lung or PBMC. The specimen was PBMCs, collected at surgery. The receptors here all came from a male donor with early-stage non-small cell lung cancer.

With respect to this clonotype: A library made for alpha chains picked up this beta chain off target, so its size means little. The chain joins TRBV6-5 to TRBJ1-1, with 9 bases fitting TRBD1. Trimming cost V 4 bases and J 0 bases; bases outside gene matches: 6. This CDR3 contains 16 residues. The germline CDR1 and CDR2 sequences are MNHEY and SVGAGI. CDR3 coding DNA: TGTGCCAGCAGTTCCCGGGACAGGGCGATGAACACTGAAGCTTTCTTT. It is translated as CASSSRDRAMNTEAFF.

A note on this clonotype: It may be a read error: a sequence one base away is much more abundant. This beta chain lies outside the target of a library built for alpha chains; its clone size means little. The V and J genes are TRBV24-1 and TRBJ2-1, with TRBD2 matching 10 bases. V shed 6 bases, J shed 6 bases, and the junction held 4 bases outside the gene matches. The CDR3 runs to 14 residues. The germline CDR1 and CDR2 sequences are KGHDR and SFDVKD. DNA for the CDR3: TGTGCCACCAGTAGGAGGACTAGCGGCAATGAGCAGTTCTTC. Its translation is CATSRRTSGNEQFF.

The table lists this clonotype with many counts. For a library built for alpha chains, this beta chain is a stray read; little rests on its size. The chain uses TRBV2 and TRBJ1-6; D is perhaps TRBD1 (5 bases). The CDR3 is 16 residues long. V was clipped by 7 bases and J by 7 bases, with 20 bases between them. Germline V gene sequence: CDR1 SNHLY, CDR2 FYNNEI. The chain's CDR3 is CASTREAGPTNSPLHF. The CDR3 coding sequence is TGTGCCAGCACCAGAGAGGCGGGACCTACGAATTCACCCCTCCACTTT.

This clonotype was detected many times. With the library built for alpha chains, this beta chain is off target and its frequency is not meaningful. The gene calls are TRBV5-1 and TRBJ2-5; 9 bases line up with TRBD1. J lost 5 bases, V lost 4 bases, and 9 bases had no gene match. Per the germline V gene, CDR1 is SGHRS and CDR2 is YFSETQ. The CDR3 contains 15 residues. CDR3 amino acids: CASSLAGTGSETQYF. The CDR3 region has the DNA TGCGCCAGCAGCCTCGCCGGGACAGGGTCGGAGACCCAGTACTTC.

This clonotype was counted at least ten times. This beta chain turned up in a library designed for alpha chains; as an off-target read, its abundance says little. This chain uses TRBV7-2 with TRBJ1-5, with a weak D call TRBD1 (6 bases). Germline assignment: CDR1 SGHTA and CDR2 FQGNSA. Trimming left V 0 bases short and J 7 bases short, with 10 bases between. CDR3 length equals 14 residues. The chain's CDR3 is CASSLAGGWQPQHF. CDR3 in DNA: TGTGCCAGCAGCTTAGCGGGGGGCTGGCAGCCCCAGCATTTT.

This clonotype showed up many times. This beta chain is an unintended read in a library built for alpha chains; its size means little. The rearrangement links TRBV11-3 to TRBJ2-3; 10 nucleotides line up with TRBD2. Germline V gene sequence: CDR1 SGHNT, CDR2 YENEEA. The CDR3 extends over 15 amino acids. Losses at the gene ends were 5 bases for V and 1 base for J; bases not matched to a gene: 3. CDR3 sequence reads: CASSPGTSGTDTQYF. CDR3 nucleotide sequence: TGTGCCAGCAGCCCAGGGACTAGCGGCACAGATACGCAGTATTTT.

This clonotype was observed a handful of times. Found in a library prepared for alpha chains, this beta chain is an off-target read, and its abundance has little meaning. The chain joins TRBV5-1 to TRBJ2-1; D unresolved. This CDR3 spans 15 amino acids. V was shortened by 1 base and J by 5 bases, with 13 bases between the two germline ends. Germline lookup yields CDR1 SGHRS and CDR2 YFSETQ. CDR3 DNA sequence: TGCGCCAGCAGCTTGCCTTCGGCAGTTCACAATGAGCAGTTCTTC. It specifies CASSLPSAVHNEQFF.

As for this clonotype: This beta chain is off target for a library built for alpha chains, so its abundance means little. V gene TRBV20-1 combines with J gene TRBJ2-7; D ambiguous. Trimming cost V 5 bases and J 7 bases, with 18 bases left between them. Per the germline V gene, CDR1 is DFQATT and CDR2 is SNEGSKA (reference sequence). There are 13 residues in the CDR3. The CDR3 bases are TGCAGTGCTCCCGGACCGAGGAGTCGAGAGCAGTACTTC. It is translated as CSAPGPRSREQYF.

This clonotype came up many times. The size of this beta chain means little, since it is a stray read in a library made for alpha chains. V usage is TRBV6-6 and J usage is TRBJ2-3; 13 nucleotides align to TRBD2. CDR3 length equals 17 residues. V trimming: 2 bases; J trimming: 4 bases; junction bases outside the gene matches: 6. Germline V CDR1 and CDR2: MNHNY, SVGAGI (reference sequence). The CDR3 reads CASSYPTSGRAADTQYF. CDR3 nucleotides: TGTGCCAGCAGTTACCCAACTAGCGGGAGGGCCGCAGATACGCAGTATTTT.

In its sample, this clonotype was seen many times. As an off-target read in a library built for alpha chains, this beta chain has a frequency of little significance. The chain has TRBV12-3 or TRBV12-4 and TRBJ1-1; D is uncertain. The germline V and J ends were trimmed by 2 bases and 4 bases, with 5 bases remaining between them. The CDR3 length is 12 residues. The CDR3 DNA reads TGTGCCAGCAGTTTAAGTGGCACTGAAGCTTTCTTT. Translation: CASSLSGTEAFF.

On this clonotype: Little can be read into the size of this beta chain, an off-target read in a library designed for alpha chains. CDR3 region: CASSLVRQGTLTDTQYF. The DNA of the CDR3 is TGCGCCAGCAGCCTAGTAAGACAGGGTACTTTGACAGATACGCAGTATTTT. The chain couples TRBV5-1 to TRBJ2-3; 7 positions match TRBD1. Trimming at V came to 4 bases and at J to 3 bases, leaving 14 bases not matched to a gene. Germline CDR1 is SGHRS and CDR2 is YFSETQ. The CDR3 sequence is 17 residues long.

Of note for this clonotype: As an off-target read in a library built for alpha chains, this beta chain has a frequency of little significance. The chain has TRBV11-1 and TRBJ2-7; 10 positions match TRBD2. Per germline, CDR1 SGHAT and CDR2 FQDESV (reference sequence). V shed 4 bases and J 6 bases; nucleotides not matched to a gene: 6. The CDR3 is made up of 14 amino acids. The CDR3 nucleotides read TGTGCCAGCAGCTCGCTAGCGGGAGTCAGCGAGCAGTACTTC. Its translation: CASSSLAGVSEQYF.

This clonotype was found many times. This beta chain came through as a stray read in a library set up for alpha chains, and its size says little. J is TRBJ2-2 and V is TRBV19; unclear D gene. V lost 5 bases, J lost 2 bases, and 12 bases lay in between. The V gene's germline CDR1 is LNHDA and CDR2 SQIVND (reference sequence). This CDR3 region has 15 residues. The CDR3 spells CASSLSVSNTGELFF. The CDR3 bases are TGTGCCAGTAGTCTCAGCGTTTCAAACACCGGGGAGCTGTTTTTT.

This clonotype came up a few times. This beta chain turned up in a library designed for alpha chains; as an off-target read, its abundance says little. The chain uses TRBV3-1 and TRBJ2-2; no reliable D call. V was trimmed by 0 bases and J by 8 bases, leaving 7 bases between them. Germline V gene sequence: CDR1 LGHDT, CDR2 YNNKEL (reference sequence). The CDR3 runs to 13 residues. The CDR3 DNA reads TGTGCCAGCAGCCAAGAGTTACTGGGGGAGCTGTTTTTT. It translates to CASSQELLGELFF.